These 6 T cell receptor beta chains came from one sample sequenced in a study of T cell changes during pregnancy in multiple sclerosis. The protocol was immunoSEQ multiplex PCR, while the TCRdb copy is restricted to in-frame clones and leaves out a portion. The top ten clones hold 0.9% to 1.5% of a sample with about 42,000 clones, about 88% of them seen once. Sequenced here: CD4+ T cells from peripheral blood mononuclear cells, sampled in the second trimester of pregnancy. These receptors were obtained from a female donor with multiple sclerosis, enrolled in a pregnancy study.

The chain has TRBV20-1 and TRBJ2-7; D is uncertain. CDR3 length equals 11 residues. V lost 6 bases and J lost 3, with 9 bases in between. Per germline, CDR1 DFQATT and CDR2 SNEGSKA (reference sequence). The CDR3 loop is CSAIGLYEQYF. The CDR3 nucleotides read TGCAGTGCCATTGGCCTCTACGAGCAGTACTTC.

V gene TRBV11-1 combines with J gene TRBJ2-2; unclear D gene. V was clipped by 3 bases and J by 4 bases, with 6 bases between them. From germline, CDR1 is SGHAT and CDR2 FQDESV (reference sequence). This CDR3 contains 13 residues. The CDR3 DNA reads as TGTGCCAGCAGCTTCAGAAGCACCGGGGAGCTGTTTTTT. Its protein product is CASSFRSTGELFF.

This sequence joins TRBV2 and TRBJ2-7; TRBD2 agrees at 10 bases. Unmatched junction bases numbered 0, after V lost 1 base and J lost 3 bases. CDR1 is SNHLY, CDR2 FYNNEI, per germline. This CDR3 is 14 amino acids long. The DNA of the CDR3 is TGTGCCAGCAGTGAAGGGACTAGCGGCTACGAGCAGTACTTC. As protein: CASSEGTSGYEQYF.

The chain recombines TRBV7-9 with TRBJ1-3; 9 nucleotides agree with TRBD1. V was clipped by 5 bases and J by 7 bases; unmatched bases: 6. Germline values: CDR1 SEHNR, CDR2 FQNEAQ (reference sequence). The CDR3 is 14 residues long. The CDR3 coding sequence is TGTGCCAGCAGCCCGGACAGGGGATTTAACACCATATATTTT. Protein: CASSPDRGFNTIYF.

This sequence joins TRBV6-5 and TRBJ1-4; 7 bases agree with TRBD1. The CDR3 is 16 amino acids. Germline V lookup: CDR1 MNHEY, CDR2 SVGAGI. The trim removed 0 bases at V and 3 bases at J, leaving 4 bases unmatched. CDR3 nucleotides: TGTGCCAGCAGTTACTCTCCGGGACAGCCTAATGAAAAACTGTTTTTT. It encodes CASSYSPGQPNEKLFF.

V is TRBV5-1 and J is TRBJ2-7; TRBD2 agrees at 11 bases. Germline CDR1 and CDR2: SGHRS and YFSETQ. The junction had 11 bases not matched to a gene; V was cut back by 5 bases and J by 1 base. CDR3 length equals 17 residues. The CDR3 spells CASRNLAGGGKSYEQYF. The CDR3 DNA reads TGCGCCAGCAGGAATCTAGCGGGAGGAGGAAAATCCTACGAGCAGTACTTC.